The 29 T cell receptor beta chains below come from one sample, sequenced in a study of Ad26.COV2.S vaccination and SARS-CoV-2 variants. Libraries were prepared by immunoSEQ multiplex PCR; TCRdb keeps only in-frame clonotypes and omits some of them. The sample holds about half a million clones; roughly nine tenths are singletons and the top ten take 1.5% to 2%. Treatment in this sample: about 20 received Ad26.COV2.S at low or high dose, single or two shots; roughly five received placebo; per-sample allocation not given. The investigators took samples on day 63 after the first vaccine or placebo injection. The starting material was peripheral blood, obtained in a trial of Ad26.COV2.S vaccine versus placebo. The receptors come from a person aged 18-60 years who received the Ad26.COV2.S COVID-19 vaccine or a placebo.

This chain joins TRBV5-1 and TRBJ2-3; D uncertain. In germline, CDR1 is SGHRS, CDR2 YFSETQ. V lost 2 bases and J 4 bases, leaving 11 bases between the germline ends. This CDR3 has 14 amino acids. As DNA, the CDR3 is TGCGCCAGCAGCTTCGGTTTAGGGTCAGATACGCAGTATTTT. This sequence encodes CASSFGLGSDTQYF.

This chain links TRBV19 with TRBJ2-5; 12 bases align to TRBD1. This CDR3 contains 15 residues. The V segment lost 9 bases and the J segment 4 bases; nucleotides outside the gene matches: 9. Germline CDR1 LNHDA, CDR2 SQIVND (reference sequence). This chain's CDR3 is CASSGGTGGRETQYF. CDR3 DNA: TGTGCCAGCTCCGGGGGGACAGGGGGCAGAGAGACCCAGTACTTC.

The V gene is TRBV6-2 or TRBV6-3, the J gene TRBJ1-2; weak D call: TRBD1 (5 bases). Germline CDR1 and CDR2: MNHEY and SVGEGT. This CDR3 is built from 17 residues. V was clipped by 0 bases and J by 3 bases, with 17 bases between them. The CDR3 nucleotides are TGTGCCAGCAGTTACTCGACGGCGGGGACGGCGGACTATGGCTACACCTTC. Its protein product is CASSYSTAGTADYGYTF.

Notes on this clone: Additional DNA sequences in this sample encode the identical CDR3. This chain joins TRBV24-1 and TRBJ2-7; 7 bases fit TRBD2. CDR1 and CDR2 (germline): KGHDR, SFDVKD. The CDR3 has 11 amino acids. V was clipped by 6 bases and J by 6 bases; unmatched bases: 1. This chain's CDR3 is CATSSGGEQYF. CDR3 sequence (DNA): TGTGCCACCAGTTCGGGGGGCGAGCAGTACTTC.

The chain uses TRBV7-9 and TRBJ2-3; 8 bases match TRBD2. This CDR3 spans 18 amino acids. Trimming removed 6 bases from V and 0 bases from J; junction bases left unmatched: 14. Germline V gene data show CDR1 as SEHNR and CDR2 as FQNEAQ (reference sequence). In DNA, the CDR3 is TGTGCCAGCAGTCCACTAGGACCGGGGGGGCCTAGCACAGATACGCAGTATTTT. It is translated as CASSPLGPGGPSTDTQYF. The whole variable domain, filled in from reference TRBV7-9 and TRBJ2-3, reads DTGVSQNPRHKITKRGQNVTFRCDPISEHNRLYWYRQTLGQGPEFLTYFQNEAQLEKSRLLSDRFSAERPKGSFSTLEIQRTEQGDSAMYLCASSPLGPGGPSTDTQYFGPGTRLTVL.

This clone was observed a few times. The CDR3 DNA is TGTGCCAGCAGTTTAGGTAGCTCCCATGGCTACACCTTC. It is translated as CASSLGSSHGYTF. J is TRBJ1-2 and V is TRBV27; D gene ambiguous. V was trimmed by 2 bases and J by 6 bases, leaving 10 bases between them. Germline V gene sequence: CDR1 MNHEY, CDR2 SMNVEV (reference sequence). This CDR3 has 13 amino acids.

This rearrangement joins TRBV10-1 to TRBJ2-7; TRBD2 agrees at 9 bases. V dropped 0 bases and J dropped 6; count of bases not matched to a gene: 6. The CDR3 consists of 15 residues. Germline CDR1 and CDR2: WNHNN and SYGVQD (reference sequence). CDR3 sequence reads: CASSESGGRAPEQYF. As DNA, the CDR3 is TGCGCCAGCAGTGAGTCCGGCGGGAGGGCCCCCGAGCAGTACTTC.

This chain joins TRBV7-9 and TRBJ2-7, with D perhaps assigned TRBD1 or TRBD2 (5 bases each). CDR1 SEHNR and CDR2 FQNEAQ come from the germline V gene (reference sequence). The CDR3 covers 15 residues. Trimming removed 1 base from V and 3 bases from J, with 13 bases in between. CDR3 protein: CASSLVPGQGYEQYF. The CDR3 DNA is TGTGCCAGCAGCTTAGTTCCGGGGCAGGGCTACGAGCAGTACTTC. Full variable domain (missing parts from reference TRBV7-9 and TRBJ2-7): DTGVSQNPRHKITKRGQNVTFRCDPISEHNRLYWYRQTLGQGPEFLTYFQNEAQLEKSRLLSDRFSAERPKGSFSTLEIQRTEQGDSAMYLCASSLVPGQGYEQYFGPGTRLTVT.

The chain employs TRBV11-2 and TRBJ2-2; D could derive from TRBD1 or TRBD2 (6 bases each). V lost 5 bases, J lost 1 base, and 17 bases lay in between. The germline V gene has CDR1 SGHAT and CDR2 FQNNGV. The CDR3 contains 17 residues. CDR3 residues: CASSPLAGHKNTGELFF. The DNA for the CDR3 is TGTGCCAGCAGCCCATTGGCGGGACACAAGAACACCGGGGAGCTGTTTTTT.

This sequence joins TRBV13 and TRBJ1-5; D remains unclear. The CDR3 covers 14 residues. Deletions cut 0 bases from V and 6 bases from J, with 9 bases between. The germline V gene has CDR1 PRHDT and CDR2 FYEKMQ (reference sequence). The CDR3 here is CASSLGRQAQPQHF. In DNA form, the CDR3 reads TGTGCCAGCAGCTTAGGCCGGCAGGCTCAGCCCCAGCATTTT.

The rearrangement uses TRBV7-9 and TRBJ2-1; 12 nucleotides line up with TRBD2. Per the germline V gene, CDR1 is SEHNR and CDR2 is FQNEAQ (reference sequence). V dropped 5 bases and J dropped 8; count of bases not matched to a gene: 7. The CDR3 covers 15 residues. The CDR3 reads CASSQLAGGIDEQFF. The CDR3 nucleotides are TGTGCCAGCAGCCAACTAGCGGGAGGTATAGATGAGCAGTTCTTC.

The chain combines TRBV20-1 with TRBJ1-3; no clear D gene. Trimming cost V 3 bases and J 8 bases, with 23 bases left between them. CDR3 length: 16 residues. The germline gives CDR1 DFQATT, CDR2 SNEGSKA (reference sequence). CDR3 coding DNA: TGCAGTGCTAGTCCTCAGTTCGAGTCCTCGGAGGACACCATATATTTT. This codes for CSASPQFESSEDTIYF.

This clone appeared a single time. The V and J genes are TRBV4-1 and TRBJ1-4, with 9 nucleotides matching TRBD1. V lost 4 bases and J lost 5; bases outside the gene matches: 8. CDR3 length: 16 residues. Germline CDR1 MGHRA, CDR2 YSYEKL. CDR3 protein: CASSRRQDRGNEKLFF. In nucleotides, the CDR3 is TGCGCCAGCAGCCGACGGCAAGACAGGGGGAATGAAAAACTGTTTTTT.

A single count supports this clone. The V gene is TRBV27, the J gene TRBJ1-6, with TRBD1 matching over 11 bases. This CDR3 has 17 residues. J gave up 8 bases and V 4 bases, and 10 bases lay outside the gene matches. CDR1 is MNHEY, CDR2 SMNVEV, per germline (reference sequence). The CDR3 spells CASSSPSRDRGYSPLHF. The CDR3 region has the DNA TGTGCCAGCAGTTCACCGTCCCGGGACAGGGGGTATTCACCCCTCCACTTT.

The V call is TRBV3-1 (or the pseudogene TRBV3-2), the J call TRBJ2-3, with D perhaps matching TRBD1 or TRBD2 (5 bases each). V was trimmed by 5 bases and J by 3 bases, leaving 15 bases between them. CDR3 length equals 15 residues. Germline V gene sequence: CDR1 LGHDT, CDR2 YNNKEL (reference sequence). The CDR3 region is CASSVRRGQTDTQYF. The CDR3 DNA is TGTGCCAGCAGCGTTCGCCGGGGCCAAACAGATACGCAGTATTTT.

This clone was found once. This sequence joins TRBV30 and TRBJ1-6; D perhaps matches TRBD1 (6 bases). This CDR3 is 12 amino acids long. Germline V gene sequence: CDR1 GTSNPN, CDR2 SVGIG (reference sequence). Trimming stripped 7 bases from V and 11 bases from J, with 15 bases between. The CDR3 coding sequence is TGTGCCTCACATGGGGGCAGAACACCCCTCCACTTT. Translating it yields CASHGGRTPLHF.

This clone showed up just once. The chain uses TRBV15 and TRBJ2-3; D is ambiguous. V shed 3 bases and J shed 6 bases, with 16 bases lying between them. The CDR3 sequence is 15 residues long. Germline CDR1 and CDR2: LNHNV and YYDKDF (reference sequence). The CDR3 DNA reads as TGTGCCACCAGCAGGCGAGCATCCCCAGGCGATACGCAGTATTTT. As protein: CATSRRASPGDTQYF.

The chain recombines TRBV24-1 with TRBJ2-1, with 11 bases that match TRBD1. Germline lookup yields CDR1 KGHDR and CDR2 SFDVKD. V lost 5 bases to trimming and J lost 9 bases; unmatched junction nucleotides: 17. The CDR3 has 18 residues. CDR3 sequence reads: CATSARTTGTGGIGEQFF. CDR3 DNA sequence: TGTGCCACCAGTGCTCGCACGACCGGGACAGGGGGGATCGGTGAGCAGTTCTTC.

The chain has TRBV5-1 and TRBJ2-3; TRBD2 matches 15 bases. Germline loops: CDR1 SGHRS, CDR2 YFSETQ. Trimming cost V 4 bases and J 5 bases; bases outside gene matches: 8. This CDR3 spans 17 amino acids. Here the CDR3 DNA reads TGCGCCAGCAGCCCCGGACTAGCGGGAGGGCCGGGAGATACGCAGTATTTT. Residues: CASSPGLAGGPGDTQYF.

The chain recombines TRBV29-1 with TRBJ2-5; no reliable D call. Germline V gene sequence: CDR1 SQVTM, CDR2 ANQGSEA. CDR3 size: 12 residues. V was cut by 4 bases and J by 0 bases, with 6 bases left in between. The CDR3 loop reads CSVVRDQETQYF. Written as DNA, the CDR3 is TGCAGCGTTGTTCGGGACCAAGAGACCCAGTACTTC.

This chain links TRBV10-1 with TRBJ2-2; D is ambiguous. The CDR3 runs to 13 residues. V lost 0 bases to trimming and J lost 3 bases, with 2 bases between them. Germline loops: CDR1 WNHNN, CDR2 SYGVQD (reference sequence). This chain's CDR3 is CASSESHTGELFF. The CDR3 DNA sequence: TGCGCCAGCAGTGAGTCGCACACCGGGGAGCTGTTTTTT.

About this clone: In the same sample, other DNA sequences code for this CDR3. CDR3 sequence: CASSPTGNTEAFF. DNA of the CDR3: TGTGCCAGCTCACCAACTGGTAACACTGAAGCTTTCTTT. The chain links TRBV18 to TRBJ1-1; unclear D gene. The V gene's germline CDR1 is KGHSH and CDR2 LQKENI. The V end was cut by 2 bases, the J end by 2 bases, with 6 bases between. This CDR3 region has 13 residues.

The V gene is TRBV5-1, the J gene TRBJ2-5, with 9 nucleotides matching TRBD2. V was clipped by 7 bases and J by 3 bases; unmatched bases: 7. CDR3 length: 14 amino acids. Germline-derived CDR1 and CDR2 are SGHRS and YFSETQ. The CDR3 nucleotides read TGCGCCAGCGATAGCGGGAGACGAAAAGAGACCCAGTACTTC. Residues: CASDSGRRKETQYF.

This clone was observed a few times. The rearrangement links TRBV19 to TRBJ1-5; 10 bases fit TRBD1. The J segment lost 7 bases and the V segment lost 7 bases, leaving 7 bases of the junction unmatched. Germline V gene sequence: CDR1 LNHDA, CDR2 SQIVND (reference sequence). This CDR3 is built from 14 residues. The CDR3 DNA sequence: TGTGCCAGTAACCCCGGGACAGGGGTCCAGCCCCAGCATTTT. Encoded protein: CASNPGTGVQPQHF.

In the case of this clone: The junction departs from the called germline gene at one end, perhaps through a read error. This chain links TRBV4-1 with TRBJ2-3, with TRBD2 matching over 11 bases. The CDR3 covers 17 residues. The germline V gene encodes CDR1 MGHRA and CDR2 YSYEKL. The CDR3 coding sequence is TGCGCCAGCAGCTACCGGGCTAGCGGGGGGCCCACAAATACGCAGTATTTT. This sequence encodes CASSYRASGGPTNTQYF.

The CDR3 region has the DNA TGCGCCAGCAGCGCATCCGGGACAGGGCACCTCGAGCAGTACTTC. This translates into CASSASGTGHLEQYF. J is TRBJ2-7 and V is TRBV4-1, with 9 bases matching TRBD1. The V gene end was trimmed by 5 bases and the J gene end by 6 bases; junction bases not matched to a gene: 11. Germline CDR1 and CDR2: MGHRA and YSYEKL. The CDR3 sequence is 15 residues long.

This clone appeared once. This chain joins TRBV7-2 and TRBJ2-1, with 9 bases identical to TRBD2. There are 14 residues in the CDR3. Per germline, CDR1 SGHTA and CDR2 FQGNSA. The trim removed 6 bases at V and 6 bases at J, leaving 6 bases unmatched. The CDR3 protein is CASRQGLAGNEQFF. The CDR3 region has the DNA TGTGCCAGCAGGCAGGGACTAGCTGGCAATGAGCAGTTCTTC.

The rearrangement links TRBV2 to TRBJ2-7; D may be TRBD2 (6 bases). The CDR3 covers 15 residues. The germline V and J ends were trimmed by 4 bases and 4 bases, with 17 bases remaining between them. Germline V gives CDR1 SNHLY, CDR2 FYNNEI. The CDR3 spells CASSASSGTGYEQYF. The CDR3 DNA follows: TGTGCCAGCAGTGCCAGTTCCGGGACTGGGTACGAGCAGTACTTC.

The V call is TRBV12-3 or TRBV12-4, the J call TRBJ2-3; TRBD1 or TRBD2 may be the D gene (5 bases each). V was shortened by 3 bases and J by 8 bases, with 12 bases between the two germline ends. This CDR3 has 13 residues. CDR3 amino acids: CASSLGDEGTQYF. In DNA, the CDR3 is TGTGCCAGCAGTTTGGGGGACGAGGGTACGCAGTATTTT.